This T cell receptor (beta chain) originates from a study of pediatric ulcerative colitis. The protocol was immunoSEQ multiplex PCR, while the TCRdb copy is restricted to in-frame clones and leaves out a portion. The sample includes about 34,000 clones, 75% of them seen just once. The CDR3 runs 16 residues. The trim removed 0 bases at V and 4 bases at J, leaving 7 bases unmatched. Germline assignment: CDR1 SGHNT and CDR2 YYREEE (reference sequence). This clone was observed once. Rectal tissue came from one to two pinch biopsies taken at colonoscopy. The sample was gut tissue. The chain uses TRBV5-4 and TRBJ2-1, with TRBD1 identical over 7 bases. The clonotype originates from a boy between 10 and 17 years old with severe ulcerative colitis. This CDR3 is CASSLGAGTAYNEQFF. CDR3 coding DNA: TGTGCCAGCAGCTTGGGTGCCGGGACAGCTTACAATGAGCAGTTCTTC.